These 16 T cell receptor beta chains were all obtained from the same sample, sequenced in a study of beta chain features in type 1 diabetes. Study-wide results and caveats: TCRB CDR3s from Type 1 diabetes patients were moderately but significantly shorter in all four CD4+ subsets.

Their specific antigens are unknown. Expressed TCRB transcripts were sequenced after all isolated RNA was converted to cDNA. The protocol was immunoSEQ multiplex PCR, while the TCRdb copy is restricted to in-frame clones and leaves out a portion. Among around 41,000 clones listed, over 50% were seen once. Sequences were obtained from Tregs from blood. These receptors came from a young man with type 1 diabetes. Some clones in this sample may be carry-over from other donors' samples.

The rearrangement links TRBV5-5 to TRBJ1-5; maybe TRBD1 (6 bases). From germline, CDR1 is SGHKS and CDR2 YYEKEE (reference sequence). This CDR3 contains 15 residues. Trimming pared 0 bases from V and 5 bases from J, leaving 12 bases between. This chain's CDR3 is CASSLGTGKDQPQHF. Here the CDR3 DNA reads TGTGCCAGCAGCTTGGGCACAGGGAAGGATCAGCCCCAGCATTTT.

The rearrangement uses TRBV7-2 and TRBJ1-1; D unclear. The CDR3 totals 12 residues. Trimming removed 11 bases at V and 0 bases at J, with 10 bases between. Germline V gene data show CDR1 as SGHTA and CDR2 as FQGNSA. CDR3 loop: CAVRPMNTEAFF. In DNA form, the CDR3 reads TGTGCCGTCAGGCCAATGAACACTGAAGCTTTCTTT.

This clone showed up just a few times. CDR3 coding DNA: TGTGCCAGCAGCATCAACCAGTTGGATACGCAGTATTTT. This gives the protein CASSINQLDTQYF. The V gene is TRBV7-2, the J gene TRBJ2-3; no firm D call. The CDR3 is 13 residues long. V lost 5 bases to trimming and J lost 6 bases, with 12 bases between them. CDR1 is SGHTA and CDR2 is FQGNSA in the germline V gene.

This chain uses TRBV29-1 with TRBJ1-1; D might be TRBD1 (6 bases). CDR1 is SQVTM, CDR2 ANQGSEA, per germline. Trimming removed 5 bases at V and 1 base at J, with 14 bases between. The CDR3 covers 14 residues. The CDR3 bases are TGCAGCGTTCTGGGGGCTTCTGGGAACACTGAAGCTTTCTTT. Translation: CSVLGASGNTEAFF.

V gene TRBV2 combines with J gene TRBJ2-7; the D is unclear. This CDR3 region has 10 residues. From germline, CDR1 is SNHLY and CDR2 FYNNEI. Trimming cost V 5 bases and J 4 bases, with 3 bases left between them. CDR3 nucleotides: TGTGCCAGCAGTCGGTACGAGCAGTACTTC. This encodes CASSRYEQYF.

This chain uses TRBV29-1 with TRBJ2-3; TRBD1 matches 7 bases. Unmatched junction bases numbered 4, after V lost 4 bases and J lost 3 bases. This CDR3 comprises 13 residues. Germline CDR1 SQVTM, CDR2 ANQGSEA. The CDR3 sequence: CSVAGQTTDTQYF. The CDR3 DNA follows: TGCAGCGTTGCGGGACAGACTACAGATACGCAGTATTTT.

The chain employs TRBV29-1 and TRBJ2-7, with D hard to call. Trimming took 3 bases from V and 5 from J, leaving 8 bases between them. Germline V gene lookup returns CDR1 SQVTM and CDR2 ANQGSEA. This CDR3 is built from 11 residues. The DNA for the CDR3 is TGCAGCGTTGAGGTTGGCCACGAGCAGTACTTC. Translation: CSVEVGHEQYF.

The rearrangement joins TRBV10-2 to TRBJ2-3, with 7 bases lining up with TRBD2. Germline-derived CDR1 and CDR2 are WSHSY and SAAADI. With V trimmed by 8 bases and J by 0 bases, 8 bases remained unmatched. This CDR3 is built from 15 residues. The CDR3 nucleotides are TGCGCCAGCGACCGGGACTACCCTAGCACAGATACGCAGTATTTT. Amino acids: CASDRDYPSTDTQYF.

The rearrangement uses TRBV5-1 and TRBJ2-1, with 9 bases lining up with TRBD2. CDR1 is SGHRS and CDR2 is YFSETQ in the germline V gene. The CDR3 consists of 15 residues. J was trimmed by 6 bases and V by 0 bases; bases with no gene match: 4. DNA for the CDR3: TGCGCCAGCAGCTTGGGGCGGGGGGGGCCCAATGAGCAGTTCTTC. This codes for CASSLGRGGPNEQFF.

V and J are TRBV2 and TRBJ2-5; 7 bases fit TRBD2. Germline V CDR1 and CDR2: SNHLY, FYNNEI. The CDR3 runs to 14 residues. V lost 5 bases, J lost 4 bases, and 7 bases stayed unmatched. For the CDR3, the DNA is TGTGCCAGCAGTTACAGGACTAGTCGAGAGACCCAGTACTTC. Its protein is CASSYRTSRETQYF.

The sample holds one count of this clone. V is TRBV19 and J is TRBJ1-2; 11 positions agree with TRBD1. Germline loops: CDR1 LNHDA, CDR2 SQIVND (reference sequence). V dropped 8 bases and J dropped 8; count of bases not matched to a gene: 7. The CDR3 contains 13 residues. Here the CDR3 DNA reads TGTGCCAGTGAGGGACAGGGGGTCCCCGGCTACACCTTC. Amino acid sequence: CASEGQGVPGYTF.

The rearrangement links TRBV2 to TRBJ1-1; TRBD1 matches at 7 bases. The V gene end was trimmed by 8 bases and the J gene end by 2 bases; junction bases not matched to a gene: 8. This CDR3 comprises 14 residues. CDR1 is SNHLY and CDR2 is FYNNEI in the germline V gene. The DNA for the CDR3 is TGTGCCAGCCGTCCAGGGACAGCTAACACTGAAGCTTTCTTT. Translating it yields CASRPGTANTEAFF.

This clone was observed a handful of times. The rearrangement joins TRBV7-2 to TRBJ2-1; 8 positions match TRBD1. The CDR3 covers 15 residues. Germline V lookup: CDR1 SGHTA, CDR2 FQGNSA. The V segment lost 3 bases and the J segment 7 bases; nucleotides outside the gene matches: 8. The CDR3 sequence is CASSLTGASINEQFF. The CDR3 DNA follows: TGTGCCAGCAGCTTGACAGGGGCATCAATTAATGAGCAGTTCTTC.

The chain is built from TRBV7-9 and TRBJ2-1; the D gene is possibly TRBD1 (6 bases). Between the trimmed V and J ends, which lost 5 bases and 8 bases, there was a span of 16 bases. The CDR3 loop spans 14 amino acids. Germline V gene sequence: CDR1 SEHNR, CDR2 FQNEAQ (reference sequence). The CDR3 here is CASSRRQVIDEQFF. The CDR3 nucleotides read TGTGCCAGCAGCCGGAGACAGGTCATAGATGAGCAGTTCTTC. Together with reference TRBV7-9 and TRBJ2-1, the CDR3 gives the full variable domain: DTGVSQNPRHKITKRGQNVTFRCDPISEHNRLYWYRQTLGQGPEFLTYFQNEAQLEKSRLLSDRFSAERPKGSFSTLEIQRTEQGDSAMYLCASSRRQVIDEQFFGPGTRLTVL.

The chain couples TRBV14 to TRBJ2-7, with a tentative D call TRBD1 (6 bases). Looked up from germline, CDR1 is SGHDN and CDR2 is FVKESK. This CDR3 comprises 15 residues. V shed 5 bases and J shed 5 bases, with 19 bases lying between them. In nucleotides, the CDR3 is TGTGCCAGCAGCTTAGCCCTCAGCAGGGACAACGAGCAGTACTTC. Amino acid sequence: CASSLALSRDNEQYF.

The CDR3 sequence: CASSSSALDRGDTEAFF. In nucleotides, the CDR3 is TGTGCCAGCAGTTCTTCTGCCCTAGACAGGGGCGACACTGAAGCTTTCTTT. The chain employs TRBV28 and TRBJ1-1; 8 bases are a match to TRBD1. J lost 3 bases, V lost 4 bases, and 13 bases had no gene match. Germline V CDR1 and CDR2: MDHEN, SYDVKM. The CDR3 has 17 residues.